The T cell receptor (beta chain) under discussion was sequenced for a study of blood T cell repertoires in COVID-19. Overall study: COVID-19 samples collected from the United States, Italy and Spain covered acute and convalescent phases. PBMCs, B-cell-depleted T cells, or T cells were the source of the cDNA or gDNA that made up the material.

Clones were sequenced by immunoSEQ multiplex PCR, and TCRdb holds only the in-frame ones, with some missing. The sample carries a few hundred thousand clones, 65% to 90% recorded once. Germline-derived CDR1 and CDR2 are MNHEY and SMNVEV (reference sequence). The CDR3 totals 14 residues. Trimming stripped 2 bases from V and 3 bases from J, with 10 bases between. The rearrangement joins TRBV27 to TRBJ1-1; no clear D gene. The source is a woman between 50 and 59 years old with acute or convalescent COVID-19. Sequencing was carried out using peripheral blood. DNA of the CDR3: TGTGCCAGCAGTTTAATCTTTCCGGACACTGAAGCTTTCTTT. This sequence encodes CASSLIFPDTEAFF.